The T cell receptor (beta chain) under discussion was sequenced for a study of post-analysis software for immune sequencing data. Details on this clonotype: What it binds is unknown.

Findings and caveats of the study: About 5 TRBV segments occurring more often in patients than controls included TRBV5-6, TRBV5-1 and TRBV20-1. Samples from one preparation batch, clustered by F measure, grouped strongly together.

Germline V gene sequence: CDR1 MDHEN, CDR2 SYDVKM. Trimming took 5 bases from V and 3 from J, leaving 16 bases between them. The CDR3 contains 15 residues. Incorporated into the TCR beta cDNA libraries were unique molecular identifiers, which served to reduce PCR and sequencing biases. TCRdb called the PCR reads again in MiXCR, with one record for every CDR3 protein. The table lists about 460,000 distinct CDR3 sequences, around 40% of them singletons. This sequence joins TRBV28 and TRBJ2-5; D is perhaps TRBD1 (6 bases). The sample comprised blood. The TCR comes from a girl aged 5 to 17 with multiple sclerosis. CDR3 DNA: TGTGCCAGCAGTACGCCCCCTGGGGACAAAGAGACCCAGTACTTC. Its protein is CASSTPPGDKETQYF.